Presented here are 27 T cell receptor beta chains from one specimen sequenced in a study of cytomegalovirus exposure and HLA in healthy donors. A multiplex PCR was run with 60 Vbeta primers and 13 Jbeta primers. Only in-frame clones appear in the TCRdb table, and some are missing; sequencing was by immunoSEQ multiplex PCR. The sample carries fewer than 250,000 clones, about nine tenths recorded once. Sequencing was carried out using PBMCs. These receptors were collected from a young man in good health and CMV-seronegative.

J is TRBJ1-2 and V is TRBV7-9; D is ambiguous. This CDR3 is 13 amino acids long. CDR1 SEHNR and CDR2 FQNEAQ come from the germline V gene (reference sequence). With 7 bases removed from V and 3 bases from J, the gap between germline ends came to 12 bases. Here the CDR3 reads CASTTLGDYGYTF. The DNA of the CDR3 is TGTGCCAGCACCACCCTCGGTGACTATGGCTACACCTTC.

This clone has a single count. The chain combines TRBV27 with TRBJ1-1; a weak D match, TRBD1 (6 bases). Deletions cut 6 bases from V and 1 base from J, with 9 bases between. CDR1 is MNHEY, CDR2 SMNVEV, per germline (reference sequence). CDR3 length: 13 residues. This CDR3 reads CASRPGQNTEAFF. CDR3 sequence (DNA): TGTGCCAGCAGACCGGGACAGAACACTGAAGCTTTCTTT.

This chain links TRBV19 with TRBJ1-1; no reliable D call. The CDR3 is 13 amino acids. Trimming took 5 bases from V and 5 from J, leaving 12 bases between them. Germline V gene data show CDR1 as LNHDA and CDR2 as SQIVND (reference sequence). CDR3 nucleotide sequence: TGTGCCAGTAGTGCGGACTATGGGACTGAAGCTTTCTTT. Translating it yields CASSADYGTEAFF.

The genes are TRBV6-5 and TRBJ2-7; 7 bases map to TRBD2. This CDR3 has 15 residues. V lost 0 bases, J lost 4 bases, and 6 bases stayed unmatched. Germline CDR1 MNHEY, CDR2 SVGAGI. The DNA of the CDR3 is TGTGCCAGCAGTTACTCTGAGACTAGCTCGTACGAGCAGTACTTC. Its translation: CASSYSETSSYEQYF.

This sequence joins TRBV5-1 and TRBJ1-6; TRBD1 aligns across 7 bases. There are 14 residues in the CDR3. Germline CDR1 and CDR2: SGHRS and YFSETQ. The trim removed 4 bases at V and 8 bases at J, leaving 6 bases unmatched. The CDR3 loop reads CASSTRTGYSPLHF. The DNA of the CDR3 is TGCGCCAGCAGCACACGGACAGGTTATTCACCCCTCCACTTT.

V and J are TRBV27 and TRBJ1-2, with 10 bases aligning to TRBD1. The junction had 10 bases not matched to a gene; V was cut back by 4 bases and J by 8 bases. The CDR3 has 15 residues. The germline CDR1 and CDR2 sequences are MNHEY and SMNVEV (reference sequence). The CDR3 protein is CASSSQPTGGQGYTF. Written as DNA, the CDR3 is TGTGCCAGCAGTTCCCAACCGACAGGGGGCCAAGGCTACACCTTC.

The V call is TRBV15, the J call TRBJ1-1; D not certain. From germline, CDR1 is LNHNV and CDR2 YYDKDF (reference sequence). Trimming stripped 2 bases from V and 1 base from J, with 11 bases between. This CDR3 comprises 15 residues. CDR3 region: CATSRQATGNTEAFF. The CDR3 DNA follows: TGTGCCACCAGCAGACAAGCGACGGGGAACACTGAAGCTTTCTTT.

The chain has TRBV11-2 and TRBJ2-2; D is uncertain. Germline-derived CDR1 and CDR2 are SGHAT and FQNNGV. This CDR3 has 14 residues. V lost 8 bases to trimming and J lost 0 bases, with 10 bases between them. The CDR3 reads CASRPVANTGELFF. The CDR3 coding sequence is TGTGCCAGCCGTCCTGTAGCGAACACCGGGGAGCTGTTTTTT.

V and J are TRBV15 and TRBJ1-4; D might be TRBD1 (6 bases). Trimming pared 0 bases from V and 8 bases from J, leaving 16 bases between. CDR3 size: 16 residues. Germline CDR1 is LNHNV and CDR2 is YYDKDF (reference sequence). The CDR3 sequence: CATSRDGNRVEEKLFF. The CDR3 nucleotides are TGTGCCACCAGCAGAGATGGGAACAGGGTGGAAGAAAAACTGTTTTTT.

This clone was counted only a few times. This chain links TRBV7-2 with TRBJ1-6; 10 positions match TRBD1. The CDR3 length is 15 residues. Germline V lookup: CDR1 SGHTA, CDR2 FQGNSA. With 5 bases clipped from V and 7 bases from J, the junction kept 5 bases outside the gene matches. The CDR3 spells CASSGGTGVNSPLHF. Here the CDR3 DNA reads TGTGCCAGCAGCGGAGGGACAGGGGTAAATTCACCCCTCCACTTT.

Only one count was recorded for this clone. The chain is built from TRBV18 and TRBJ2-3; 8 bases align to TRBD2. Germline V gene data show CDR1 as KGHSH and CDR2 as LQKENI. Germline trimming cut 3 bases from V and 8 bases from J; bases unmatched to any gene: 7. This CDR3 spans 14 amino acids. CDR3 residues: CASSPQREKGTQYF. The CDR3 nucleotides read TGTGCCAGCTCACCCCAGCGGGAGAAAGGTACGCAGTATTTT.

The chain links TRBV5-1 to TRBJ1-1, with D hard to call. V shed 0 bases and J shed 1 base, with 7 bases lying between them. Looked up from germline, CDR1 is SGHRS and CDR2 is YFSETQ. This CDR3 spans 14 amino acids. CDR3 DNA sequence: TGCGCCAGCAGCTTGGTTCAGAAGAACACTGAAGCTTTCTTT. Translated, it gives CASSLVQKNTEAFF.

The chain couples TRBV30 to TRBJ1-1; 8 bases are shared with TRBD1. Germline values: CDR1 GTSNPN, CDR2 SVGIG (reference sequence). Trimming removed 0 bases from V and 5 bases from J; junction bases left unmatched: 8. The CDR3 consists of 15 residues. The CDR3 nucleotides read TGTGCCTGGAGTGTATTCAGGGGGCGGGGGACTGAAGCTTTCTTT. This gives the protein CAWSVFRGRGTEAFF.

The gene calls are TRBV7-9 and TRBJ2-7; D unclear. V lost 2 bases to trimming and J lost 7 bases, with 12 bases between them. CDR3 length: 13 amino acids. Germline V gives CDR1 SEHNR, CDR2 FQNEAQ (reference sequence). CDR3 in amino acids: CASSLTIYEEQYF. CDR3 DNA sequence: TGTGCCAGCAGCTTAACGATTTATGAGGAGCAGTACTTC.

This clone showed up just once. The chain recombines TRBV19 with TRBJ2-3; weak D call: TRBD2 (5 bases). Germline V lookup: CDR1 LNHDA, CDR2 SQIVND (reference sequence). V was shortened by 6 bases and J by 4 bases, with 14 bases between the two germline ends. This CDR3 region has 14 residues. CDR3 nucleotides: TGTGCCAGTAGCCCACTAGGAATTGCAGATACGCAGTATTTT. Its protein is CASSPLGIADTQYF.

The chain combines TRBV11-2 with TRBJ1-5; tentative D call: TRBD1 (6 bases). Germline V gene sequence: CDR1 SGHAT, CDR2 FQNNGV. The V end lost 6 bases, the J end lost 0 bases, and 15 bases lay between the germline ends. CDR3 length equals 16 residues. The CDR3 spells CASSPLTGPSNQPQHF. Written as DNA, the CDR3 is TGTGCCAGCAGTCCATTGACAGGACCTAGCAATCAGCCCCAGCATTTT.

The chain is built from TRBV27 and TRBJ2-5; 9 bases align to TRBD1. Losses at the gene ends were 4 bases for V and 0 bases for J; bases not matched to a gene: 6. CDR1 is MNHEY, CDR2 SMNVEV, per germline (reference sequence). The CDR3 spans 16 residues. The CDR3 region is CASSYTGTGYQETQYF. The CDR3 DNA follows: TGTGCCAGCAGTTACACCGGGACAGGGTACCAAGAGACCCAGTACTTC.

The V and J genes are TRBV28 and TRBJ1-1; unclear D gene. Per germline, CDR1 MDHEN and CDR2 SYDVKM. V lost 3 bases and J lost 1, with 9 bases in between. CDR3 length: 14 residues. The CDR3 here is CASSLFPGNTEAFF. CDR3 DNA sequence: TGTGCCAGCAGTTTGTTTCCGGGGAACACTGAAGCTTTCTTT.

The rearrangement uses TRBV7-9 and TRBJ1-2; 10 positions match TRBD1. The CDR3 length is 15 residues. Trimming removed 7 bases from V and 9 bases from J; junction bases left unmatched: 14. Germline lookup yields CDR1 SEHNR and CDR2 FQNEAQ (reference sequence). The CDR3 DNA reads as TGTGCCAGCACCAATAACCGGGACAGGGGTTTTAGCTACACCTTC. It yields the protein CASTNNRDRGFSYTF. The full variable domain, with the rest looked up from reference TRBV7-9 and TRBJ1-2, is DTGVSQNPRHKITKRGQNVTFRCDPISEHNRLYWYRQTLGQGPEFLTYFQNEAQLEKSRLLSDRFSAERPKGSFSTLEIQRTEQGDSAMYLCASTNNRDRGFSYTFGSGTRLTVV.

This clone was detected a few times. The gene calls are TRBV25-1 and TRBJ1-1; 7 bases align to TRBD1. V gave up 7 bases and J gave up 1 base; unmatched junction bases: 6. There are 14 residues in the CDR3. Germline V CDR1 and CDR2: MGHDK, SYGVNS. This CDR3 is CASTGQVTNTEAFF. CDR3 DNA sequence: TGTGCCAGCACAGGACAGGTTACGAACACTGAAGCTTTCTTT. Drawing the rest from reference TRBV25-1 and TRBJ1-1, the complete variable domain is EADIYQTPRYLVIGTGKKITLECSQTMGHDKMYWYQQDPGMELHLIHYSYGVNSTEKGDLSSESTVSRIRTEHFPLTLESARPSHTSQYLCASTGQVTNTEAFFGQGTRLTVV.

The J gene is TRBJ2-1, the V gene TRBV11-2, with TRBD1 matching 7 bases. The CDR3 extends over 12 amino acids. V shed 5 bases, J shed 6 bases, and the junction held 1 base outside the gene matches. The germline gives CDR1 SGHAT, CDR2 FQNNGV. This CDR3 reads CASSRQGNEQFF. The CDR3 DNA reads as TGTGCCAGCAGCCGACAGGGCAATGAGCAGTTCTTC.

The CDR3 DNA follows: TGTGCCAGCAGCCGTCATCCGGGACAGGCCAATGGGTACGAGCAGTACTTC. Amino acid sequence: CASSRHPGQANGYEQYF. The chain has TRBV28 and TRBJ2-7; 8 nucleotides line up with TRBD1. Looked up from germline, CDR1 is MDHEN and CDR2 is SYDVKM. V was clipped by 6 bases and J by 4 bases; unmatched bases: 17. The CDR3 contains 17 residues.

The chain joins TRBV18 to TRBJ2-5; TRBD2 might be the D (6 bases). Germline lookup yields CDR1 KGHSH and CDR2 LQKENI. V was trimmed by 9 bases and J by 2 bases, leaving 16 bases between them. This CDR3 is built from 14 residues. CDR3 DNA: TGTGCCAGTCACCCGTCCCGGGGGCAAGAGACCCAGTACTTC. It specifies CASHPSRGQETQYF.

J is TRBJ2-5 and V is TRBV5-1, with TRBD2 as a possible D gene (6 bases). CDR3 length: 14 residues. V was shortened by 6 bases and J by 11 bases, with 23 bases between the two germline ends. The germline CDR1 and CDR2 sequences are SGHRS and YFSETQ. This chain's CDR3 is CASKPTEGRREQYF. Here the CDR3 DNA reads TGCGCCAGCAAACCCACGGAAGGGAGGAGAGAGCAGTACTTC.

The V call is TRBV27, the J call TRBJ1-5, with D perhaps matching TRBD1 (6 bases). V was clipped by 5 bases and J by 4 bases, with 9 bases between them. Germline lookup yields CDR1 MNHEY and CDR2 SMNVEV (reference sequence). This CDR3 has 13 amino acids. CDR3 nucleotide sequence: TGTGCCAGCAGTGGCCAGGGGAATCAGCCCCAGCATTTT. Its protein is CASSGQGNQPQHF.

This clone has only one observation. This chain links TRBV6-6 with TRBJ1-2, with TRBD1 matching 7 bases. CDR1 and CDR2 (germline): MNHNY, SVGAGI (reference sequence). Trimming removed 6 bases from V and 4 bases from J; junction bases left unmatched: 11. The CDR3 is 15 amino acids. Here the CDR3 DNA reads TGTGCCAGCAGCCCAATGAAACAGGGGTCCTATGGCTACACCTTC. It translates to CASSPMKQGSYGYTF.

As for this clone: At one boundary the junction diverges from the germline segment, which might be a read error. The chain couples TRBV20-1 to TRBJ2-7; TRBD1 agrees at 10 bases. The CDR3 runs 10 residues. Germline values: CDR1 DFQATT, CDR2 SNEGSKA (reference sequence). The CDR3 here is CRTGGYEQYF. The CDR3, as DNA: TGCAGGACAGGGGGCTACGAGCAGTACTTT.